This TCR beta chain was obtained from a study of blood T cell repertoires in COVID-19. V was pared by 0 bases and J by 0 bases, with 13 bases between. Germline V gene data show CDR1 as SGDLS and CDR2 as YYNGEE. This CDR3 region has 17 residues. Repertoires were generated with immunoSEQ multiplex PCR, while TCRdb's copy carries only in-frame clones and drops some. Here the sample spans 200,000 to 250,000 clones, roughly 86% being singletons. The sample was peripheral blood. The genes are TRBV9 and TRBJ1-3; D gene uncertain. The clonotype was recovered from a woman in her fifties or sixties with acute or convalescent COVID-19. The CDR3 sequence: CASSVASSTVSGNTIYF. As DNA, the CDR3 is TGTGCCAGCAGCGTAGCTTCCAGTACAGTCTCTGGAAACACCATATATTTT.